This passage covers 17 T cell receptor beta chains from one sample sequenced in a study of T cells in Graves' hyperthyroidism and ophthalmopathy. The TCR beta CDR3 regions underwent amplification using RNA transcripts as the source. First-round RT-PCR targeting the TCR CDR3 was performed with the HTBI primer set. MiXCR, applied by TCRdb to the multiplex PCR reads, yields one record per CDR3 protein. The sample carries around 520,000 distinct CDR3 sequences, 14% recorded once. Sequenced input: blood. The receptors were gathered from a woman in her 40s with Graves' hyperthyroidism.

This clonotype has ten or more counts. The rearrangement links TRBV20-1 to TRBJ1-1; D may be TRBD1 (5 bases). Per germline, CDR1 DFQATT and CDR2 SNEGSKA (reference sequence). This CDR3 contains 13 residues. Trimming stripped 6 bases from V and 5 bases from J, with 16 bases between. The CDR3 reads CSAPQTGGTEAFF. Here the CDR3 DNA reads TGCAGTGCCCCGCAAACAGGCGGGACTGAAGCTTTCTTT.

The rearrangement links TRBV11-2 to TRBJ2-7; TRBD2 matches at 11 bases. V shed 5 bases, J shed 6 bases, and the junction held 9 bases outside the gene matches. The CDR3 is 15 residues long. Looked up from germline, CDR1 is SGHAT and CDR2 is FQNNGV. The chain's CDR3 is CASSPISGRAVEQYF. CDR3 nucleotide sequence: TGTGCCAGCAGCCCGATTAGCGGGAGGGCCGTCGAGCAGTACTTC.

CDR3 nucleotide sequence: TGTGCCAGCAGCCTAGGGGGGCAGACTACGTACAATGAGCAGTTCTTC. This sequence encodes CASSLGGQTTYNEQFF. The chain recombines TRBV7-2 with TRBJ2-1; D is possibly TRBD1 or TRBD2 (6 bases each). Trimming left V 5 bases short and J 4 bases short, with 18 bases between. Germline V lookup: CDR1 SGHTA, CDR2 FQGNSA. The CDR3 is made up of 16 amino acids.

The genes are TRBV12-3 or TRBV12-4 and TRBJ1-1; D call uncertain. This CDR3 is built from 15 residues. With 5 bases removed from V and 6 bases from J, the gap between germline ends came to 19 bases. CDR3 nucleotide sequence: TGTGCCAGCAGTATGTCGACGGGGATTTGGGCTGAAGCTTTCTTT. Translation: CASSMSTGIWAEAFF.

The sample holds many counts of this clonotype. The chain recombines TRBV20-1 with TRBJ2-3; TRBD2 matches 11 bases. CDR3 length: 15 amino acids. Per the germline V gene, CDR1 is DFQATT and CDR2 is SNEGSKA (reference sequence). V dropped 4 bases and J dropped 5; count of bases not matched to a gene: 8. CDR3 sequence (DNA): TGCAGTGCTACTGCCCTCGGACTAGCGGGAGATACGCAGTATTTT. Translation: CSATALGLAGDTQYF.

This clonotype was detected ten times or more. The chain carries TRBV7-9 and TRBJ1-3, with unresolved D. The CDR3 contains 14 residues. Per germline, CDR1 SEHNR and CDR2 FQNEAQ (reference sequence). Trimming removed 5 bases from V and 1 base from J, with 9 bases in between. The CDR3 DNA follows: TGTGCCAGCAGCCTATACGAATCTGGAAACACCATATATTTT. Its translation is CASSLYESGNTIYF.

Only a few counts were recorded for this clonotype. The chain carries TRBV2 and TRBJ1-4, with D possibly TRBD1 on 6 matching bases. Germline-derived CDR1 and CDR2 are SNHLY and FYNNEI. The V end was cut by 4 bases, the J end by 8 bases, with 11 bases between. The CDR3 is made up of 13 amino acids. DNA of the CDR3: TGTGCCAGCAGTGCACAGGGAGGGGAAAAACTGTTTTTT. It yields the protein CASSAQGGEKLFF.

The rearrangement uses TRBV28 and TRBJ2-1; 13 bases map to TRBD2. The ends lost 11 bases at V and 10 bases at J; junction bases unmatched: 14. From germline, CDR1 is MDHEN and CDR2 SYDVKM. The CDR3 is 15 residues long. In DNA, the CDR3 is TGTGCCGGCCATTGGACTAGCGGGAGAGGTCAGGAGCAGTTCTTC. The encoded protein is CAGHWTSGRGQEQFF.

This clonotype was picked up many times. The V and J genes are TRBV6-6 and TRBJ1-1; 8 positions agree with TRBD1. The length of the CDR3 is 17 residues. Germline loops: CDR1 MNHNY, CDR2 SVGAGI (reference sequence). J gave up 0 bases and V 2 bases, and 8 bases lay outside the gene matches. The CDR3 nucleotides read TGTGCCAGCAGTTACGGACCGACAGGGGCCATGAACACTGAAGCTTTCTTT. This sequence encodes CASSYGPTGAMNTEAFF.

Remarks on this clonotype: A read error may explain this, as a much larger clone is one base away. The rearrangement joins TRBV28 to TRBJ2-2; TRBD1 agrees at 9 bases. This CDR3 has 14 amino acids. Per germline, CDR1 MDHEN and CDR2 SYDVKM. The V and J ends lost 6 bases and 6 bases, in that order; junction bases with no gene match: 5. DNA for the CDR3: TGTGCCAGCAGCCCGGGACAGGGCCCCGGGGAGCTGTTTTTT. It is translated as CASSPGQGPGELFF.

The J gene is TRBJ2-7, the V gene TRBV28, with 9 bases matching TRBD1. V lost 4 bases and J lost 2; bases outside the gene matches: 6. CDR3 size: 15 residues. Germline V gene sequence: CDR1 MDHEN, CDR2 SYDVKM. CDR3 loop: CASSSGTGQTYEQYF. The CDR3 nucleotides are TGTGCCAGCAGTTCCGGGACAGGGCAAACCTACGAGCAGTACTTC.

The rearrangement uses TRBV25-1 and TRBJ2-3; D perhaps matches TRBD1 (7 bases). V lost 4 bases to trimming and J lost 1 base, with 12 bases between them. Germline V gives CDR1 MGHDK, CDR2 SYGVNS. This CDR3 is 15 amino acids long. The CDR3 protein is CASSGGGTGTDTQYF. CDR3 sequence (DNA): TGTGCCAGCAGTGGAGGAGGGACAGGCACAGATACGCAGTATTTT.

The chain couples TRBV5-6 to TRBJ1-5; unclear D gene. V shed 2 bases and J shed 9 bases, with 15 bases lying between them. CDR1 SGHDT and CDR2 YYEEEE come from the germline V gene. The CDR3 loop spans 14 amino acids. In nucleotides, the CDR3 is TGTGCCAGCAGCTTAGGGAGGACTTCTGGGCCCCAGCATTTT. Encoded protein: CASSLGRTSGPQHF. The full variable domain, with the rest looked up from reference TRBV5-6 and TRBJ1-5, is DAGVTQSPTHLIKTRGQQVTLRCSPKSGHDTVSWYQQALGQGPQFIFQYYEEEERQRGNFPDRFSGHQFPNYSSELNVNALLLGDSALYLCASSLGRTSGPQHFGDGTRLSIL.

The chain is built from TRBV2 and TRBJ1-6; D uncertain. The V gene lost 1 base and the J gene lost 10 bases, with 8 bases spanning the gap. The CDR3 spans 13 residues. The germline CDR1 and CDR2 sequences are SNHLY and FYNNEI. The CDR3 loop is CASSEGHPSPLHF. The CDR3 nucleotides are TGTGCCAGCAGTGAAGGGCATCCCTCACCCCTCCACTTT.

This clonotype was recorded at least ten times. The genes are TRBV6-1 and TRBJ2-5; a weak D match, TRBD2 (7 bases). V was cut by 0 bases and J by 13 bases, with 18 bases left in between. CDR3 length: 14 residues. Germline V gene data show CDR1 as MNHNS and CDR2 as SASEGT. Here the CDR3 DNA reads TGTGCCAGCAGTGAAGCGCTTCGGGGGGCTAGCGGGTACTTC. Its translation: CASSEALRGASGYF.

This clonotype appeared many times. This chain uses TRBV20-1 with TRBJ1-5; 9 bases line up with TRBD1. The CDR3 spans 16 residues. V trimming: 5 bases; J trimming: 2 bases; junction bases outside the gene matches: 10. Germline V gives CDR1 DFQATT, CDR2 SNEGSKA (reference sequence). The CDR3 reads CSAAGTGYHRNQPQHF. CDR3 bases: TGCAGTGCTGCGGGGACAGGGTATCATCGCAATCAGCCCCAGCATTTT.

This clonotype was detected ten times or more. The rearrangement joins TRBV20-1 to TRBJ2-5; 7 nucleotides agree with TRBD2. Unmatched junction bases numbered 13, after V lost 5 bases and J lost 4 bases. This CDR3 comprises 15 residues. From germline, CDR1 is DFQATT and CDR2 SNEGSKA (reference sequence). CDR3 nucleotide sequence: TGCAGTGCTGGTGCGGGAGATCTTTTTGGAGAGACCCAGTACTTC. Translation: CSAGAGDLFGETQYF.